This entry lists 31 T cell receptor beta chains sequenced from one sample in a study of T cells in Graves' hyperthyroidism and ophthalmopathy. The source material, RNA transcripts, was used to amplify TCR beta CDR3 regions. HTBI primers were the set used in a first-round RT-PCR of the TCR CDR3. TCRdb re-called the multiplex PCR reads through MiXCR, storing one row per CDR3 protein. The sample gives around 520,000 distinct CDR3 sequences, 12% to 15% of which show up once; roughly 13% is in the top ten. Specimen: blood. These receptor sequences come from a woman in her 40s with Graves' hyperthyroidism.

This clonotype was seen repeatedly, ten times or more. This sequence joins TRBV18 and TRBJ2-7; 9 bases are shared with TRBD2. The V gene end was trimmed by 3 bases and the J gene end by 5 bases; junction bases not matched to a gene: 11. Germline V gene lookup returns CDR1 KGHSH and CDR2 LQKENI. The CDR3 loop spans 16 amino acids. Here the CDR3 DNA reads TGTGCCAGCTCACCGCCTAATAGCGGGAGTATCAACGAGCAGTACTTC. It translates to CASSPPNSGSINEQYF.

The V gene is TRBV2, the J gene TRBJ1-2, with 7 nucleotides matching TRBD1. Looked up from germline, CDR1 is SNHLY and CDR2 is FYNNEI. CDR3 length: 13 amino acids. Trimming took 3 bases from V and 8 from J; bases not matched to a gene: 6. CDR3 protein: CASSDEGALGYTF. The CDR3 DNA sequence: TGTGCCAGCAGTGATGAGGGGGCGCTGGGCTACACCTTC.

The chain couples TRBV10-3 to TRBJ2-2; TRBD2 matches at 13 bases. There are 15 residues in the CDR3. The germline CDR1 and CDR2 sequences are ENHRY and SYGVKD. Trimming cost V 7 bases and J 6 bases; bases outside gene matches: 5. In nucleotides, the CDR3 is TGTGCCATCACCAGGACTAGCGGGAGCCCCGGGGAGCTGTTTTTT. Residues: CAITRTSGSPGELFF.

The CDR3 protein is CATSDPSFWNEQFF. The CDR3 nucleotides are TGTGCCACCAGTGATCCATCATTTTGGAATGAGCAGTTCTTC. The chain links TRBV24-1 to TRBJ2-1; D remains unclear. Germline CDR1 KGHDR, CDR2 SFDVKD. The CDR3 sequence is 14 residues long. The V end lost 3 bases, the J end lost 7 bases, and 12 bases lay between the germline ends.

Ten or more counts support this clonotype. The V gene is TRBV7-2, the J gene TRBJ2-3, with TRBD2 matching over 14 bases. Germline V lookup: CDR1 SGHTA, CDR2 FQGNSA. V was clipped by 2 bases and J by 3 bases; unmatched bases: 10. The CDR3 extends over 19 amino acids. CDR3 sequence: CASSLKPFWTSGRTDTQYF. CDR3 DNA: TGTGCCAGCAGCTTAAAACCTTTTTGGACTAGCGGGAGGACAGATACGCAGTATTTT.

The rearrangement links TRBV2 to TRBJ2-2, with D maybe TRBD1 (6 bases). The ends were cut back, 4 bases at V and 2 bases at J, with 14 bases in the middle. Germline V gives CDR1 SNHLY, CDR2 FYNNEI. This CDR3 has 16 amino acids. The chain's CDR3 is CASSVRTAVNTGELFF. CDR3 coding DNA: TGTGCCAGCAGTGTGCGGACAGCTGTTAACACCGGGGAGCTGTTTTTT.

In DNA form, the CDR3 reads TGTGCCAGTAGCGGGAGTAATTACAATGAGCAGTTCTTC. This gives the protein CASSGSNYNEQFF. V gene TRBV19 combines with J gene TRBJ2-1, with D possibly TRBD2 on 6 matching bases. The germline CDR1 and CDR2 sequences are LNHDA and SQIVND (reference sequence). The ends were cut back, 6 bases at V and 4 bases at J, with 10 bases in the middle. This CDR3 contains 13 residues.

This clonotype occurred a few times. This chain connects TRBV11-3 to TRBJ1-1; D is uncertain. The CDR3 is 14 residues long. Germline loops: CDR1 SGHNT, CDR2 YENEEA. The V gene lost 4 bases and the J gene lost 3 bases, with 12 bases spanning the gap. The CDR3 protein is CASSSPAQYTEAFF. Here the CDR3 DNA reads TGTGCCAGCAGCTCCCCCGCACAGTACACTGAAGCTTTCTTT.

This clonotype was observed a few times. V usage is TRBV19 and J usage is TRBJ2-3; D gene uncertain. The germline CDR1 and CDR2 sequences are LNHDA and SQIVND (reference sequence). CDR3 size: 16 residues. With 5 bases removed from V and 0 bases from J, the gap between germline ends came to 15 bases. The DNA for the CDR3 is TGTGCCAGTAGTCCGGTGTACGGCGACAGCACAGATACGCAGTATTTT. This gives the protein CASSPVYGDSTDTQYF. Full variable domain (remainder filled in from reference TRBV19 and TRBJ2-3): DGGITQSPKYLFRKEGQNVTLSCEQNLNHDAMYWYRQDPGQGLRLIYYSQIVNDFQKGDIAEGYSVSREKKESFPLTVTSAQKNPTAFYLCASSPVYGDSTDTQYFGPGTRLTVL.

This clonotype was seen repeatedly, ten times or more. J is TRBJ2-2 and V is TRBV14; D might be TRBD1 (7 bases). There are 16 residues in the CDR3. Germline V lookup: CDR1 SGHDN, CDR2 FVKESK. Between the trimmed V and J ends, which lost 4 bases and 4 bases, there was a span of 16 bases. The CDR3 is CASSRIGQEGTGELFF. In DNA, the CDR3 is TGTGCCAGCAGCCGAATCGGACAGGAGGGCACCGGGGAGCTGTTTTTT. The variable domain in full, with the rest retrieved from reference TRBV14 and TRBJ2-2, is EAGVTQFPSHSVIEKGQTVTLRCDPISGHDNLYWYRRVMGKEIKFLLHFVKESKQDESGMPNNRFLAERTGGTYSTLKVQPAELEDSGVYFCASSRIGQEGTGELFFGEGSRLTVL.

The chain has TRBV3-1 and TRBJ2-5; D not resolved. CDR1 and CDR2 (germline): LGHDT, YNNKEL (reference sequence). Trimming cost V 1 base and J 4 bases, with 4 bases left between them. CDR3 length: 12 amino acids. CDR3 nucleotide sequence: TGTGCCAGCAGCCAAGTTTCAGAGACCCAGTACTTC. Protein: CASSQVSETQYF.

In its sample, this clonotype was seen a few times. Because the CDR3 is missing its conserved closing phenylalanine or tryptophan, this is likely a read error. V is TRBV3-1 and J is TRBJ1-1; tentative D call: TRBD1 (5 bases). The V and J ends lost 5 bases and 1 base respectively, with 11 bases between them. This CDR3 region has 14 residues. Per the germline V gene, CDR1 is LGHDT and CDR2 is YNNKEL (reference sequence). CDR3 protein: CASSSQTENTEAFL. The CDR3 region has the DNA TGTGCCAGCAGCTCCCAGACAGAGAACACTGAAGCTTTCTTA.

This clonotype showed up just a few times. The chain is built from TRBV7-3 and TRBJ2-1, with TRBD1 matching 8 bases. Germline assignment: CDR1 SGHTA and CDR2 FQGTGA. The ends lost 5 bases at V and 9 bases at J; junction bases unmatched: 3. The CDR3 loop spans 12 amino acids. The DNA of the CDR3 is TGTGCCAGCAGCCCAGGGGGCACTGAGCAGTTCTTC. Translated: CASSPGGTEQFF.

This clonotype was counted many times. The chain has TRBV28 and TRBJ2-6, with 9 bases aligning to TRBD1. Germline V gives CDR1 MDHEN, CDR2 SYDVKM. The CDR3 has 17 amino acids. V lost 5 bases to trimming and J lost 4 bases; unmatched junction nucleotides: 9. The CDR3 loop is CASSAPTGGLGANVLTF. The CDR3 DNA sequence: TGTGCCAGCAGTGCCCCGACAGGGGGGCTCGGGGCCAACGTCCTGACTTTC.

The rearrangement joins TRBV5-6 to TRBJ2-2, with D unresolved. The CDR3 has 14 residues. Germline V CDR1 and CDR2: SGHDT, YYEEEE. The germline V and J ends were trimmed by 0 bases and 5 bases, with 8 bases remaining between them. The DNA for the CDR3 is TGTGCCAGCAGCTTGGCCAAAGGGACCGGGGAGCTGTTTTTT. Protein product: CASSLAKGTGELFF.

The chain employs TRBV6-1 and TRBJ1-1; 7 nucleotides line up with TRBD1. Germline V gene data show CDR1 as MNHNS and CDR2 as SASEGT. Trimming at V came to 10 bases and at J to 0 bases, leaving 8 bases not matched to a gene. The CDR3 spans 14 residues. The CDR3 DNA reads as TGTGCCACCTCGGGACAGACTCTGAACACTGAAGCTTTCTTT. This gives the protein CATSGQTLNTEAFF.

This clonotype appeared many times. The chain employs TRBV2 and TRBJ2-2; D possibly corresponds to TRBD2 (6 bases). The V end was cut by 5 bases, the J end by 5 bases, with 12 bases between. Germline values: CDR1 SNHLY, CDR2 FYNNEI. The CDR3 loop spans 14 amino acids. CDR3 coding DNA: TGTGCCAGCAGTATCGGGAGAGATACCGGGGAGCTGTTTTTT. It encodes CASSIGRDTGELFF.

There are many counts of this clonotype. J is TRBJ1-1 and V is TRBV27; D is possibly TRBD1 (6 bases). This CDR3 comprises 13 residues. The germline V and J ends were trimmed by 2 bases and 6 bases, with 10 bases remaining between them. CDR1 and CDR2 from the germline V gene are MNHEY and SMNVEV (reference sequence). CDR3 sequence reads: CASSLVRGAEAFF. DNA of the CDR3: TGTGCCAGCAGTTTAGTCAGGGGCGCTGAAGCTTTCTTT.

This clonotype has just a few counts. This chain links TRBV7-9 with TRBJ1-2; 9 nucleotides align to TRBD1. Germline V CDR1 and CDR2: SEHNR, FQNEAQ (reference sequence). The length of the CDR3 is 13 residues. Trimming cost V 4 bases and J 8 bases; bases outside gene matches: 5. CDR3 residues: CASSSWTGEGYTF. In nucleotides, the CDR3 is TGTGCCAGCAGCTCCTGGACAGGGGAAGGCTACACCTTC.

The rearrangement links TRBV7-9 to TRBJ2-7, with 7 bases matching TRBD1. Losses at the gene ends were 3 bases for V and 4 bases for J; bases not matched to a gene: 9. In germline, CDR1 is SEHNR, CDR2 FQNEAQ (reference sequence). CDR3 length: 15 residues. CDR3 loop: CASSFIETGSYEQYF. The CDR3 DNA sequence: TGTGCCAGCAGCTTTATTGAGACAGGGTCTTACGAGCAGTACTTC.

This clonotype was picked up a small number of times. The rearrangement joins TRBV3-1 to TRBJ2-3; possible D gene TRBD2, 5 bases. V dropped 7 bases and J dropped 3 bases, with 17 bases sitting between them. This CDR3 spans 15 amino acids. From germline, CDR1 is LGHDT and CDR2 YNNKEL (reference sequence). The CDR3 bases are TGTGCCAGCACCCGGACCTTAGCGAGTACAGATACGCAGTATTTT. It codes for CASTRTLASTDTQYF.

This clonotype was recorded a few times. The chain has TRBV20-1 and TRBJ2-7, with 9 bases lining up with TRBD2. This CDR3 has 14 residues. Germline CDR1 reads DFQATT; CDR2 reads SNEGSKA (reference sequence). V gave up 1 base and J gave up 4 bases; unmatched junction bases: 5. CDR3 nucleotide sequence: TGCAGTGCTAGAGGAAGGACTAGCGTGTACGAGCAGTACTTC. Translating it yields CSARGRTSVYEQYF.

This clonotype occurred many times. The chain is built from TRBV7-2 and TRBJ2-7, with TRBD2 as a possible D gene (5 bases). The germline gives CDR1 SGHTA, CDR2 FQGNSA. Deletions cut 2 bases from V and 5 bases from J, with 10 bases between. This CDR3 contains 13 residues. The CDR3 bases are TGTGCCAGCAGCTTAAGCGGCGTACACGAGCAGTACTTC. Amino acid sequence: CASSLSGVHEQYF.

This clonotype appeared a few times. The chain combines TRBV27 with TRBJ2-7; D not certain. The CDR3 runs to 14 residues. V lost 0 bases and J lost 5, with 11 bases in between. Germline CDR1 MNHEY, CDR2 SMNVEV (reference sequence). The CDR3 is CASSLSIGYDEQYF. CDR3 DNA sequence: TGTGCCAGCAGTTTATCGATCGGTTACGACGAGCAGTACTTC.

In this sample, this clonotype turned up a few times. The gene calls are TRBV9 and TRBJ2-3; 8 nucleotides align to TRBD2. The germline CDR1 and CDR2 sequences are SGDLS and YYNGEE. CDR3 length: 14 residues. The V and J ends lost 5 bases and 2 bases, in that order; junction bases with no gene match: 4. This CDR3 reads CASRGLADTDTQYF. Here the CDR3 DNA reads TGTGCCAGCAGAGGACTAGCAGACACAGATACGCAGTATTTT.

J is TRBJ2-6 and V is TRBV7-2, with 9 bases that match TRBD1. The V gene end was trimmed by 1 base and the J gene end by 0 bases; junction bases not matched to a gene: 10. The CDR3 contains 20 residues. Germline V CDR1 and CDR2: SGHTA, FQGNSA. The CDR3 DNA follows: TGTGCCAGCAGCTTAGATAGAGGGTCGACAGGGGGCTCTGGGGCCAACGTCCTGACTTTC. This sequence encodes CASSLDRGSTGGSGANVLTF. Filled out from reference TRBV7-2 and TRBJ2-6, the complete variable domain reads GAGVSQSPSNKVTEKGKDVELRCDPISGHTALYWYRQSLGQGLEFLIYFQGNSAPDKSGLPSDRFSAERTGGSVSTLTIQRTQQEDSAVYLCASSLDRGSTGGSGANVLTFGAGSRLTVL.

This clonotype was counted at least ten times. This chain connects TRBV28 to TRBJ2-7; TRBD2 agrees at 10 bases. The CDR3 spans 13 residues. V shed 10 bases and J 3 bases; nucleotides not matched to a gene: 6. Germline-derived CDR1 and CDR2 are MDHEN and SYDVKM. The CDR3 spells CATQTSGLYEQYF. The CDR3 DNA reads as TGTGCCACCCAGACTAGCGGGCTCTACGAGCAGTACTTC.

The chain employs TRBV15 and TRBJ1-4, with D perhaps matching TRBD1 (6 bases). The CDR3 is 11 amino acids. CDR1 is LNHNV and CDR2 is YYDKDF in the germline V gene (reference sequence). The germline V and J ends were trimmed by 6 bases and 11 bases, with 10 bases remaining between them. CDR3 sequence: CATSSRGKLFF. The CDR3 region has the DNA TGTGCCACCAGTAGCAGGGGCAAACTGTTTTTT.

In this sample, this clonotype turned up many times. The rearrangement joins TRBV28 to TRBJ2-1; 8 bases fit TRBD2. CDR1 and CDR2 from the germline V gene are MDHEN and SYDVKM. This CDR3 has 16 residues. The V and J ends lost 1 base and 15 bases, in that order; junction bases with no gene match: 17. The CDR3 region has the DNA TGTGCCAGCAGTTTATCAGTAGGATCGGGGGGGAGCTTCAGGTTCTTC. Encoded protein: CASSLSVGSGGSFRFF.

This clonotype was found many times. J is TRBJ2-1 and V is TRBV7-2; 7 nucleotides agree with TRBD1. Trimming at V came to 5 bases and at J to 9 bases, leaving 10 bases not matched to a gene. The germline gives CDR1 SGHTA, CDR2 FQGNSA. The CDR3 has 14 amino acids. The CDR3 sequence is CASSPQGTVSEQFF. The CDR3, as DNA: TGTGCCAGCAGCCCACAAGGGACAGTCAGTGAGCAGTTCTTC.

The chain recombines TRBV5-1 with TRBJ1-2, with D possibly being TRBD1 (6 bases). The CDR3 spans 17 residues. Trimming took off 2 bases at V and 4 bases at J, with 21 bases between the two ends. Germline CDR1 is SGHRS and CDR2 is YFSETQ. CDR3 residues: CASSLEGGQGRGYGYTF. As DNA, the CDR3 is TGCGCCAGCAGCTTAGAGGGAGGGCAGGGGCGAGGCTATGGCTACACCTTC. The full variable domain, rest sourced from reference TRBV5-1 and TRBJ1-2, is KAGVTQTPRYLIKTRGQQVTLSCSPISGHRSVSWYQQTPGQGLQFLFEYFSETQRNKGNFPGRFSGRQFSNSRSEMNVSTLELGDSALYLCASSLEGGQGRGYGYTFGSGTRLTVV.